This T cell receptor (beta chain) came from a study of CD8+CD57+ T cells in acquired aplastic anemia. The overall study: Sorted CD4+ plus CD8+ cells gave DNA averaging approximately 2.9 ug. The study, taken as a whole, reports: The same twenty-nine CD8+ CDR3 sequences occurred in patients and in controls.

This clonotype was recorded many times. The antigen remains unidentified. TCR beta VDJ and CDR3 profiles were obtained from a genomic DNA template. TCRdb redid the calling of the reads with MiXCR, one entry per CDR3 protein. The sample shows around 430,000 distinct CDR3 sequences, under 40% of them seen only once. Sequencing was done on patients that had shown CD8+CD57+ cell expansion by flow cytometry. With no exception, the patients had severe acquired aplastic anemia. V lost 3 bases to trimming and J lost 7 bases, with 12 bases between them. Germline CDR1 DFQATT, CDR2 SNEGSKA (reference sequence). CDR3 length: 12 residues.

The V and J genes are TRBV20-1 and TRBJ1-2; D is undetermined. Sequencing used sorted CD4+, CD8+, or CD8+CD57+ T cells (not recorded which) from PBMCs. This TCR was sampled from a human donor with aplastic anemia. The CDR3 loop is CSASPWSSGYTF. CDR3 nucleotides: TGCAGTGCTAGCCCATGGAGTTCTGGCTACACCTTC.